This T cell receptor (beta chain) was documented in a study of cytomegalovirus exposure and HLA in healthy donors. Whole-study findings and limits: Another analysis was done later, and it associated around 15,000 TCR beta sequences with HLA alleles at 0.05 false discovery rate. Highest at DRB1 and lowest at HLA-C, TCR association rates differed among HLA loci in a later analysis.

This CDR3 has 12 residues. CDR1 is MNHEY and CDR2 is SVGAGI in the germline V gene. The V gene lost 7 bases and the J gene lost 6 bases, with 10 bases spanning the gap. A word on this clone: The target antigen is unknown.

The PCR had 60 Vbeta and 13 Jbeta primers. The protocol was immunoSEQ multiplex PCR, while the TCRdb copy is restricted to in-frame clones and leaves out a portion. The data show roughly 90,000 clones, over 60% seen once. Sample: PBMCs. The TCR was taken from a middle-aged woman in good health and CMV-seropositive. The V and J genes are TRBV6-5 and TRBJ2-1; possibly TRBD1 for D (6 bases). CDR3 loop: CASNRVGNEQFF. The CDR3 region has the DNA TGTGCCAGCAACAGGGTGGGCAATGAGCAGTTCTTC.